This TCR beta chain is drawn from a study of shared clonotypes between healthy human individuals (dated by TCRdb to the early 2020s). Background on the whole study: Three men and a couple of women, aged 18 to 49 years, made up the cohort. Different laboratories and diverse techniques were used to prepare libraries and sequence TCR repertoires, to increase sequencing depth and limit assay-specific biases. Leukapheresis yielded between about 0.94 and 10 billion PBMCs per donor. For each donor, CD4 naive and CD4 memory were each run on three plates, CD8 naive on two plates, and CD8 memory on one plate. Blood TCR repertoires of about five healthy adults were deeply sequenced to estimate repertoire size and the extent of clonotype sharing between individuals. General findings and caveats noted by the study authors: Rarefaction of sorted-subset datasets indicated incomplete sequencing despite the large sequencing depth. The genetic and exposure-history diversity represented was limited by the small number of donors. Pairwise subsampling led to the expectation that sequencing depth would affect the degree of clonotype sharing among donors. Only blood was sampled, and tissue TCR repertoires likely differ from those in blood. Roughly 5% of naive CD4, more than 3% of naive CD8, roughly 2.4% of memory CD4, and 0.35% to 0.5% of memory CD8 clonotypes were shared across several donors. Naive subsets generally had larger estimated clonotype richness than memory subsets did. Clonotypes shared by all four sorted-subset donors showed higher generation probabilities than non-shared clonotypes.

The CDR3, cysteine through phenylalanine, is 12 amino acids long. The only DNA kept is the CDR3, 36 bases in frame from the first base. CDR1 and CDR2 are read off the germline V gene as SGHTA and FQGNSA. The germline ends are 5 bases apart after V is trimmed by 3 bases and J by 5 bases. Using the deep immunoSEQ assay, TCR CDR3 regions were amplified from genomic DNA by multiplex PCR. For each cell subset, the extracted genomic DNA was distributed evenly across all wells of several immunoSEQ 96-well plates, and each plate served as one replicate. For sorted subsets, each replicate PCR was loaded with around 220 ng genomic DNA, equivalent to about 33,000 T cell genomes. Purified libraries were quantified with a Qubit 3.0 fluorometer, sized on a Bioanalyzer 2100, and re-quantified with the KAPA Library Quantification kit. Every immunoSEQ 96-well plate was sequenced on a separate single-read 150-cycle Illumina NextSeq 550 flow cell. Turning to the authors' computational methods: Because the immunoSEQ output included only junctional sequences and no quality scores, the filtering could not be the same as the filtering used for full-length reads. To assign V/J genes and CDR3, sequences were annotated against IMGT germline references using PyIR, a Python wrapper for IgBLAST v1.9. Reads were removed for weak V/J assignments (E-value above 1e-6), missing CDR3, stop codons, out-of-frame junctions, or ambiguous translated residues. V3J clonotypes were defined by identical inferred V gene, J gene, and CDR3 amino acid sequence. To compute the percentage overlap between repertoires, the number of shared unique clonotypes was divided by the size of the smaller repertoire. Repertoire richness was assessed with RTK rarefaction, the Chao1 estimator, and Recon v2.1 estimates of unobserved clonotypes. OLGA was used to compute generation probabilities for all TCRbeta clonotypes that the gDNA method yielded from a handful of donors. TCRdb took over this immuneACCESS table, retaining in-frame rearrangements with V and J assigned. Such tables are incomplete; in checked studies, under half of the missing clones stem from an unresolved V gene, and the remainder is unexplained. V, J and clone size reflect that table, while D and trimming were determined from the DNA. The sample yields 2 million to 2.5 million clones; over 85% were counted once. The ten largest clones take up approximately 0.4% of the sample.

With regard to this clone: Its antigen is not yet known. No much larger clone is present one base from it, and per-base qualities are unavailable.

Donors were healthy HIV-negative adults with no recently reported acute infections or vaccinations. Only Caucasian adults living in Nashville, Tennessee, USA were represented among the donors. Magnetic negative selection was used to enrich CD4+ T cells, after which naive cells were positively selected on CD45RA and the negative fraction became the memory subset. After blood collection by leukapheresis, PBMCs were isolated using Ficoll-Histopaque density gradient centrifugation and then cryopreserved in the vapor phase of liquid nitrogen. Purity and quantity of every magnetically sorted T cell population were checked by analytical flow cytometry. From each sorted fraction, genomic DNA was isolated and quantified by UV absorbance on a Nanodrop 2000c.

The TCR sequence derives from a man aged 18 to 30 in good health. Some clones in this sample may be carry-over from other donors' samples. The sample taken for sequencing was naive CD4+ T cells from PBMCs. The sample's cell subset or site label, decoded: CD45RA+ positively selected. The sequence joins TRBV7-2 to TRBJ1-5, with the D gene uncertain. The nucleotide sequence is given as TGTGCCAGCAGCTTTTGGGATCAGCCCCAGCATTTT. Its product reads: CASSFWDQPQHF.